Here is one T cell receptor (beta chain) with its context. The antigen remains undetermined. The sample comes from a study of beta chain features in type 1 diabetes. About the study: Examination spanned over 85,000,000 sorted cells from all samples. Study findings and constraints: Naive, central memory and Treg TCRB repertoires appeared more alike in patients than in healthy donors.

Germline CDR1 and CDR2: LGHNA and YNFKEQ. The CDR3 sequence is 16 residues long. V dropped 0 bases and J dropped 0 bases, with 9 bases sitting between them. Expressed TCRB transcripts were sequenced because the entire RNA isolate underwent reverse transcription. Sequencing of naive, central memory and regulatory T cell samples gave an average of around 3.5 million reads. Profiled with immunoSEQ multiplex PCR; TCRdb holds only in-frame clones, not every one. The sample comprises around 290,000 clones, 8% of which are singletons, and 1% rests with the top ten. Sequenced: central memory CD4+ T cells from blood. The clonotype was recovered from a woman aged 18-29 years in good health. The V gene is TRBV4-2, the J gene TRBJ1-5; D not resolved. CDR3 region: CASSQDEGYSNQPQHF. CDR3 DNA sequence: TGTGCCAGCAGCCAAGACGAAGGTTATAGCAATCAGCCCCAGCATTTT.